In its sample, the clone carrying this T cell receptor (beta chain) was seen once. Across about two dozen US areas, participants ranged in age from about 18 to 100 years. Symptom resolution, clearance, or two negative PCRs marked donors in Cohort 3 as recovered. This sample was included in a study of blood T cell repertoires in COVID-19. The CDR3 is 15 amino acids. CDR1 LNHNV and CDR2 YYDKDF come from the germline V gene (reference sequence). V shed 0 bases and J shed 4 bases, with 9 bases lying between them. Assay: immunoSEQ multiplex PCR; the TCRdb copy retains only in-frame clones and omits some. The sample carries approximately 300,000 clones, around 86% recorded once.

Sequencing input: PBMCs or T cells enriched from blood (not recorded which). This TCR derives from a man aged 60 to 75 who had recovered from COVID-19. The rearrangement joins TRBV15 to TRBJ2-2, with a possible D match to TRBD1 (6 bases). The CDR3 loop reads CATSRDPGATGELFF. The CDR3 nucleotides read TGTGCCACCAGCAGAGATCCAGGGGCCACCGGGGAGCTGTTTTTT.